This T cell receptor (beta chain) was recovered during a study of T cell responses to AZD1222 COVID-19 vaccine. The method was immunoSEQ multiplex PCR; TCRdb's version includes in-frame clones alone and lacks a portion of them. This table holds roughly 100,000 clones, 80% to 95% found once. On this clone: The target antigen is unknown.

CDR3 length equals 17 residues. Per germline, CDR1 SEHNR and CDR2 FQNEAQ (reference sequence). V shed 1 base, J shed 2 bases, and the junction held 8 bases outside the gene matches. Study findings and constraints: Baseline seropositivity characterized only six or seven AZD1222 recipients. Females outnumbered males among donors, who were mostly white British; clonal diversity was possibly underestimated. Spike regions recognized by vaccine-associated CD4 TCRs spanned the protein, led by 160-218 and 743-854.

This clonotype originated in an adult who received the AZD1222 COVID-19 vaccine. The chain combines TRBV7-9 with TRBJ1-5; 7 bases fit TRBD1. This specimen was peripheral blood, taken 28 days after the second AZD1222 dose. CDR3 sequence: CASSLDTGVRGNQPQHF. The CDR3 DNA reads TGTGCCAGCAGCTTAGACACAGGGGTGCGGGGCAATCAGCCCCAGCATTTT.